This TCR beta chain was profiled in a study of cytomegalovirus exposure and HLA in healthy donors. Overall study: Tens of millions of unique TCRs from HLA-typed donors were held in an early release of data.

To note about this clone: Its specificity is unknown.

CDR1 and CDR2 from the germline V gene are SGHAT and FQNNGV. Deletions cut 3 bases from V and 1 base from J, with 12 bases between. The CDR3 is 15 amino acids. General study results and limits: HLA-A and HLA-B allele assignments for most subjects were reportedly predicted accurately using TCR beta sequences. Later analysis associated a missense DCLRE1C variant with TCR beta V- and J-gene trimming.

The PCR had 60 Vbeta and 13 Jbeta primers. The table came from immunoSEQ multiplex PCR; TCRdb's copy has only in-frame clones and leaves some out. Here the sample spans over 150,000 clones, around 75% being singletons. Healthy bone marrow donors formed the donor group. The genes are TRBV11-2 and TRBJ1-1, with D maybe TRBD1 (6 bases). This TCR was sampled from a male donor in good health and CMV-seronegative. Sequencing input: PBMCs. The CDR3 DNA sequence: TGTGCCAGCAGCTTCCCAGGGGCCGGGAACACTGAAGCTTTCTTT. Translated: CASSFPGAGNTEAFF.